This T cell receptor beta chain was documented in a study of OX40 agonist ivuxolimab in advanced cancers. Study-wide background: Six ivuxolimab dose levels, 0.01 to 10 mg/kg, were given intravenously every 2 weeks. Past anti-PD-1, anti-PD-L1 or anti-CTLA-4 therapy was accepted, and roughly 37% had received some.

Measured with immunoSEQ multiplex PCR; TCRdb has only the in-frame clones, and not every one. The data show 40,000 to 45,000 clones, 80% seen once. CDR3 length equals 15 residues. In germline, CDR1 is SGHNT, CDR2 YENEEA. Between the trimmed V and J ends, which lost 2 bases and 3 bases, there was a span of 12 bases. V and J are TRBV11-3 and TRBJ2-3, with D possibly matching TRBD1 (6 bases). The specimen was CD4+ or CD8+ T cells sorted from blood, collected in a trial of the OX40 agonist ivuxolimab. The sequence was collected from an adult with an advanced solid tumor such as melanoma, head and neck, liver or kidney cancer. CDR3 in DNA: TGTGCCAGCAGCTTAAGGTACAGGGATACAGATACGCAGTATTTT. It specifies CASSLRYRDTDTQYF.